This TCR beta chain was retrieved from a study of blood T cell repertoires in COVID-19. About the study: Samples of COVID-19 (acute and convalescent) were obtained from the United States, Italy and Spain. PBMCs, B-cell-depleted T cells, or T cells provided the cDNA or gDNA that made up the material.

For this clone: A much larger clone sits a single nucleotide away, making a read error possible.

V lost 6 bases and J lost 5, with 6 bases in between. The CDR3 spans 11 residues. Study processing details: Amplification of reference gene primers was used by the study to estimate nucleated cell counts. The data were produced by immunoSEQ multiplex PCR, yet TCRdb's version contains in-frame clones alone and is incomplete. V and J calls and clone size are those listed in that table; D and trimming were worked out from the DNA. Counted here are 300,000 to 350,000 clones, 65% to 85% occurring once; the ten biggest clones make up almost 3%. The chain links TRBV12-3 or TRBV12-4 to TRBJ2-3; TRBD2 is a possible D gene (6 bases). The specimen sequenced was peripheral blood. This clonotype was sampled from a man aged 25-45 years with active or convalescent COVID-19. The CDR3: CASSGGDTQYF. For the CDR3, the DNA is TGTGCCAGCAGCGGGGGAGATACGCAGTATTTT.